The rows below give T cell receptor beta chains drawn from one sample of a study of T cells in Graves' hyperthyroidism and ophthalmopathy. From the multiplex PCR reads, TCRdb called clonotypes with MiXCR, one entry per CDR3 protein. Of over 250,000 distinct CDR3 sequences listed, 20% to 25% are singletons. What was sequenced was blood. The receptors here all came from a man in his forties with Graves' hyperthyroidism that later progressed to Graves' ophthalmopathy. Each CDR3 is given with its conserved first and last residue. The D gene is left open where the match is weak. Rows may omit the clone size; those that give it use once, few, many or a size class.

V gene: TRBV6-1; D gene: TRBD1; J gene: TRBJ2-5; clone size: few; CDR3 protein: CASSQWDSQETQYF; CDR3 DNA: TGTGCCAGCAGTCAATGGGACAGCCAAGAGACCCAGTACTTC
V gene: TRBV6-1; D gene: TRBD1; J gene: TRBJ1-5; clone size: NA; CDR3 protein: CASSEWQGAPGHF; CDR3 DNA: TGTGCCAGCAGTGAATGGCAGGGGGCGCCTGGGCATTTT
V gene: TRBV28; D gene: TRBD1; J gene: TRBJ1-3; clone size: once; CDR3 protein: CASSSSGTGPGNTIYF; CDR3 DNA: TGTGCCAGCAGTTCCTCCGGGACAGGTCCTGGAAACACCATATATTTT
V gene: TRBV18; D gene: NA; J gene: TRBJ2-5; clone size: many; CDR3 protein: CASSPPGGEETQYF; CDR3 DNA: TGTGCCAGCTCACCACCGGGGGGCGAGGAGACCCAGTACTTC
V gene: TRBV12-3/TRBV12-4; D gene: TRBD2; J gene: TRBJ2-5; clone size: many; CDR3 protein: CASSHSSGGSETQYF; CDR3 DNA: TGTGCCAGCAGTCACTCTAGCGGGGGGTCCGAGACCCAGTACTTC
V gene: TRBV7-9; D gene: NA; J gene: TRBJ1-2; clone size: many; CDR3 protein: CASSLLRDYGYTF; CDR3 DNA: TGTGCCAGCAGCTTACTGCGGGACTATGGCTACACCTTC
V gene: TRBV29-1; D gene: NA; J gene: TRBJ1-5; clone size: many; CDR3 protein: CSVGHGGLGPQHF; CDR3 DNA: TGCAGCGTTGGCCATGGGGGGCTAGGGCCCCAGCATTTT
V gene: TRBV29-1; D gene: NA; J gene: TRBJ2-5; clone size: many; CDR3 protein: CSVQGSVETQYF; CDR3 DNA: TGCAGCGTCCAGGGGTCCGTAGAGACCCAGTACTTC
V gene: TRBV12-3/TRBV12-4; D gene: NA; J gene: TRBJ1-1; clone size: many; CDR3 protein: CASSASGNTEAFF; CDR3 DNA: TGTGCCAGCAGTGCCTCGGGGAACACTGAAGCTTTCTTT
V gene: TRBV20-1; D gene: NA; J gene: TRBJ2-7; clone size: many; CDR3 protein: CSARDLGYEQYF; CDR3 DNA: TGCAGTGCTAGAGATCTGGGTTACGAGCAGTACTTC
V gene: TRBV20-1; D gene: NA; J gene: TRBJ2-7; clone size: once; CDR3 protein: CSASNGPAYEQYF; CDR3 DNA: TGCAGTGCTAGCAACGGGCCAGCCTACGAGCAGTACTTC
V gene: TRBV27; D gene: NA; J gene: TRBJ2-7; clone size: many; CDR3 protein: CASSDRFSSYEQYF; CDR3 DNA: TGTGCCAGCAGTGACAGGTTTAGCTCCTACGAGCAGTACTTC
V gene: TRBV27; D gene: TRBD2; J gene: TRBJ2-5; clone size: NA; CDR3 protein: CASSSRLAGGPVETQYF; CDR3 DNA: TGTGCCAGCAGTTCTAGACTAGCGGGAGGGCCTGTGGAGACCCAGTACTTC
V gene: TRBV6-5; D gene: TRBD2; J gene: TRBJ2-7; clone size: NA; CDR3 protein: CASSYELAGANEQYF; CDR3 DNA: TGCGCCAGCAGTTACGAGTTAGCGGGAGCAAACGAGCAGTACTTC
V gene: TRBV12-3/TRBV12-4; D gene: NA; J gene: TRBJ1-5; clone size: many; CDR3 protein: CASSFKGGSNQPQHF; CDR3 DNA: TGTGCCAGCAGTTTTAAGGGGGGAAGCAATCAGCCCCAGCATTTT
V gene: TRBV28; D gene: TRBD1; J gene: TRBJ1-1; clone size: once; CDR3 protein: CASSSTGGNLGTEAFF; CDR3 DNA: TGTGCCAGCAGTTCTACAGGGGGAAACCTGGGCACTGAAGCTTTCTTT
V gene: TRBV28; D gene: TRBD2; J gene: TRBJ2-5; clone size: once; CDR3 protein: CASSPFTGTSGKETQYF; CDR3 DNA: TGTGCCAGCAGTCCTTTCACCGGGACTAGCGGGAAAGAGACCCAGTACTTC
V gene: TRBV20-1; D gene: TRBD2; J gene: TRBJ2-7; clone size: many; CDR3 protein: CSARGTSGNYEQYF; CDR3 DNA: TGCAGTGCTAGAGGGACTAGCGGGAACTACGAGCAGTACTTC
V gene: TRBV12-3/TRBV12-4; D gene: NA; J gene: TRBJ1-5; clone size: many; CDR3 protein: CASSFQYSNQPQHF; CDR3 DNA: TGTGCCAGCAGTTTCCAGTATAGCAATCAGCCCCAGCATTTT
V gene: TRBV20-1; D gene: NA; J gene: TRBJ2-2; clone size: many; CDR3 protein: CSARQLGTAGELFF; CDR3 DNA: TGCAGTGCTAGACAACTAGGGACCGCCGGGGAGCTGTTTTTT
V gene: TRBV3-1; D gene: NA; J gene: TRBJ2-7; clone size: many; CDR3 protein: CASSHQMQGGEQYF; CDR3 DNA: TGTGCCAGCAGCCACCAGATGCAGGGGGGCGAGCAGTACTTC
V gene: TRBV28; D gene: TRBD1; J gene: TRBJ1-1; clone size: NA; CDR3 protein: CASSYRGGSEAFF; CDR3 DNA: TGTGCCAGCAGTTACAGGGGCGGGAGTGAAGCTTTCTTT
V gene: TRBV2; D gene: NA; J gene: TRBJ1-2; clone size: many; CDR3 protein: CASSEVASYGYTF; CDR3 DNA: TGTGCCAGCAGTGAAGTGGCCAGCTATGGCTACACCTTC
V gene: TRBV3-1; D gene: NA; J gene: TRBJ1-5; clone size: many; CDR3 protein: CASSPGLSNQPQHF; CDR3 DNA: TGTGCCAGCAGCCCCGGACTTAGCAATCAGCCCCAGCATTTT
V gene: TRBV6-1; D gene: NA; J gene: TRBJ2-2; clone size: NA; CDR3 protein: CASSGGLRRRAGELFF; CDR3 DNA: TGTGCCAGCAGTGGGGGTTTGCGTCGAAGGGCCGGGGAGCTGTTTTTT
V gene: TRBV12-3/TRBV12-4; D gene: NA; J gene: TRBJ1-5; clone size: NA; CDR3 protein: CASTSDNNQPQHF; CDR3 DNA: TGTGCCAGCACAAGTGACAACAATCAGCCCCAGCATTTT
V gene: TRBV7-2; D gene: NA; J gene: TRBJ2-2; clone size: many; CDR3 protein: CASSRDFRTGELFF; CDR3 DNA: TGTGCCAGCAGTCGGGACTTCCGAACCGGGGAGCTGTTTTTT
V gene: TRBV6-1; D gene: TRBD1; J gene: TRBJ2-2; clone size: many; CDR3 protein: CASRLQGAGGELFF; CDR3 DNA: TGTGCCAGCAGACTACAGGGGGCGGGCGGGGAGCTGTTTTTT
V gene: TRBV29-1; D gene: TRBD2; J gene: TRBJ2-3; clone size: NA; CDR3 protein: CSVSDWVAGGTDTQYF; CDR3 DNA: TGCAGCGTCTCTGACTGGGTAGCGGGAGGGACAGATACGCAGTATTTT
V gene: TRBV6-5; D gene: NA; J gene: TRBJ2-5; clone size: many; CDR3 protein: CASNQVRGETQYF; CDR3 DNA: TGTGCCAGCAATCAGGTGCGGGGAGAGACCCAGTACTTC
V gene: TRBV10-2; D gene: NA; J gene: TRBJ2-7; clone size: many; CDR3 protein: CASSEVGAKGEQYF; CDR3 DNA: TGCGCCAGCAGTGAGGTGGGAGCTAAGGGCGAGCAGTACTTC
V gene: TRBV20-1; D gene: NA; J gene: TRBJ1-1; clone size: few; CDR3 protein: CSARDRWTDGRTEAFF; CDR3 DNA: TGCAGTGCTAGAGATCGGTGGACGGACGGGAGAACTGAAGCTTTCTTT
V gene: TRBV11-3; D gene: TRBD2; J gene: TRBJ2-7; clone size: many; CDR3 protein: CASRGLARDEQYF; CDR3 DNA: TGTGCCAGCAGGGGACTAGCGCGGGATGAGCAGTACTTC
V gene: TRBV20-1; D gene: NA; J gene: TRBJ2-7; clone size: once; CDR3 protein: CSARVRAWEQYF; CDR3 DNA: TGCAGTGCTAGAGTTCGCGCCTGGGAGCAGTACTTC
V gene: TRBV3-1; D gene: NA; J gene: TRBJ2-1; clone size: many; CDR3 protein: CASSHSGTQGDEQFF; CDR3 DNA: TGTGCCAGCAGCCATTCCGGGACCCAAGGGGATGAGCAGTTCTTC
V gene: TRBV18; D gene: NA; J gene: TRBJ2-5; clone size: NA; CDR3 protein: CASSPEMGETQYF; CDR3 DNA: TGTGCCAGCTCACCCGAGATGGGCGAGACCCAGTACTTC
V gene: TRBV20-1; D gene: NA; J gene: TRBJ1-5; clone size: NA; CDR3 protein: CSAGTGFNQPQHF; CDR3 DNA: TGCAGTGCTGGTACAGGGTTCAATCAGCCCCAGCATTTT
V gene: TRBV6-2/TRBV6-3; D gene: NA; J gene: TRBJ1-1; clone size: once; CDR3 protein: CASRLLYTEAFF; CDR3 DNA: TGTGCCAGCAGGTTACTGTACACTGAAGCTTTCTTT
V gene: TRBV3-1; D gene: NA; J gene: TRBJ1-2; clone size: NA; CDR3 protein: CASSQVGRVPNGYTF; CDR3 DNA: TGTGCCAGCAGCCAGGTTGGGAGGGTCCCGAATGGCTACACCTTC
V gene: TRBV24-1; D gene: NA; J gene: TRBJ1-1; clone size: many; CDR3 protein: CATRPAGRTEAFF; CDR3 DNA: TGTGCCACCAGGCCGGCAGGTCGGACTGAAGCTTTCTTT
V gene: TRBV10-3; D gene: NA; J gene: TRBJ2-7; clone size: many; CDR3 protein: CAISDPRSGNSYEQYF; CDR3 DNA: TGTGCCATCAGTGACCCCCGGTCCGGGAACTCCTACGAGCAGTACTTC